The TCR beta chain under discussion was sequenced for a study of blood T cells in healthy people across ages. The CDR3 is made up of 16 amino acids. Germline-derived CDR1 and CDR2 are SGHVS and FQNEAQ. With respect to this clonotype: An end of the junction differs from the germline gene, which may be a read error.

Sample-barcoded 5' priming and a J-beta primer mix drove a second PCR of roughly 7 to 11 cycles. TCRdb re-derived calls from the 5' RACE reads in MiXCR, one entry per CDR3 protein. Of hundreds of thousands of distinct CDR3 sequences listed, about a third are singletons. The receptor comes from a woman of 80 years or more in good health. The chain couples TRBV7-8 to TRBJ2-1; possible D gene TRBD2, 5 bases. The source material was blood. In DNA form, the CDR3 reads TGCGCCAGCAGCTTGGCTCTAGCCGACTCCTACAATGAGCAGTTCTTC. It specifies CASSLALADSYNEQFF.